This T cell receptor (beta chain) was documented in a study of blood T cell repertoires in COVID-19. Sequencing used immunoSEQ multiplex PCR; TCRdb keeps in-frame clones, though not all of them. The sample has 300,000 to 400,000 clones, around 87% seen once. The CDR3 contains 13 residues. Trimming stripped 0 bases from V and 9 bases from J, with 15 bases between. CDR1 GTSNPN and CDR2 SVGIG come from the germline V gene (reference sequence). The clonotype originates from a woman in her sixties with COVID-19, enrolled during active disease. V gene TRBV30 combines with J gene TRBJ2-7; TRBD1 might be the D (5 bases). Sequenced: peripheral blood. CDR3 DNA: TGTGCCTGGAGTGTACAAGGGGTAACAGGGCAGTACTTC. It specifies CAWSVQGVTGQYF.